This TCR beta chain is drawn from a study of blood T cell repertoires in COVID-19 (dated by TCRdb to about 2020). Background on the whole study: Collaborator samples came from the United States, Italy and Spain and covered acute and convalescent phases of COVID-19. The material from the prospective study consisted of cDNA or gDNA derived from T cells, B-cell-depleted T cells, or PBMCs. Samples came from the ongoing ImmuneRACE study (first 160 participants) plus 1,254 subjects from 6 global collaborators. Where available, HLA class I and class II types were taken from metadata supplied by the sample provider and were not determined by assay-based typing. Deeply sampled blood TCRbeta repertoires from subjects exposed to, actively infected with, or recovered from COVID-19 were included in the dataset. Nearly every sample came with metadata listing a de-identified subject ID, COVID-19 status, age in years and sex. The repertoires were released in a freely available public database meant as a resource for research on the immune response to SARS-CoV-2. What the study reported, not specific to this receptor: Clinical and demographic metadata were provided uncurated, with the amount varying by source and participant.

Details on this clone: No antigen is known for it. No clone much larger than this one lies a single base away; base qualities are absent.

Each collaborating institution followed its own protocols to collect whole blood in K2EDTA tubes. For TCRbeta analysis, collaborators shipped samples as frozen whole blood, isolated PBMCs, or DNA extracted from either of those sample types. V trim: 3 bases; J trim: 7 bases; unmatched bases: 8. The CDR3 spans 15 residues, from the cysteine through the phenylalanine. Of the read, only the CDR3 DNA is kept; its 45 bases are in frame from base 1. Via the germline V gene (reference sequence), CDR1 is PRHDT and CDR2 FYEKMQ. TCRbeta CDR3 regions were amplified from genomic DNA using the immunoSEQ Assay, a bias-controlled multiplex PCR. In the paper's pipeline: Within the assay, amplification of reference gene primers was used to estimate how many nucleated cells each sample contained. Sequence reads were collapsed and filtered to measure the absolute abundance of every unique TCRbeta CDR3 rearrangement. For each sample, productive Simpson clonality was calculated as the square root of Simpson's diversity index over productive rearrangements. Entries here come from immuneACCESS through TCRdb and include only in-frame sequences with V and J called. Some clones fail to appear in such tables; in the studies checked, an unresolved V gene covers under half of the shortfall, and the cause of the remainder is unknown. V, J and clone size were drawn from that table, and D and trimming were deduced from the DNA. This sample is represented by about 190,000 clones; under 90% of them were singletons. The ten largest make up around an eighth of the sample.

Material for sequencing was peripheral blood. Recombination joined TRBV13 with TRBJ2-1; 8 central nucleotides agree with TRBD1. The TCR comes from a man in his thirties or forties with active or convalescent COVID-19. The DNA sequence reads TGTGCCAGCAGCTTCCGGCGACAGGGGATTAATGAGCAGTTCTTC. Translated, it reads CASSFRRQGINEQFF.